This T cell receptor beta chain was sequenced for a study of response to subunit inactivated influenza vaccine. Study results and caveats: T cells newly recruited by each seasonal influenza vaccination are few, the authors suggested.

This clonotype was seen only a few times. Its antigen is currently unknown. TCRdb re-derived calls from the RT-PCR reads in MiXCR, one entry per CDR3 protein. The table records 600,000 to 850,000 distinct CDR3 sequences, about 14% of them present only once. The CDR3 length is 15 residues. From germline, CDR1 is KGHDR and CDR2 SFDVKD. Germline trimming cut 1 base from V and 2 bases from J; bases unmatched to any gene: 3. The material was PBMCs from blood, obtained approximately 15 days before vaccination. The chain has TRBV24-1 and TRBJ1-2; TRBD1 matches at 7 bases. This receptor was taken from a man over 45 who received an inactivated influenza vaccine. The CDR3 bases are TGTGCCACCAGTGATTTTAAGGGGGCAAACTATGGCTACACCTTC. Translation: CATSDFKGANYGYTF.